This passage covers 3 T cell receptor beta chains from one sample sequenced in a study of T cells in lung cancer brain metastases. The method was immunoSEQ multiplex PCR; TCRdb's version includes in-frame clones alone and lacks a portion of them. The sample contains some 5,100 clones, about nine tenths of which appear only once. Source material: tumor tissue from the primary lung tumor. These receptors all stem from a man between 65 and 79 years old with non-small cell lung cancer.

V gene TRBV6-1 combines with J gene TRBJ2-7, with D perhaps matching TRBD1 or TRBD2 (6 bases each). Germline values: CDR1 MNHNS, CDR2 SASEGT. CDR3 size: 14 residues. V dropped 9 bases and J dropped 4 bases, with 19 bases sitting between them. The CDR3 DNA follows: TGTGCCAGTACTTACGGGGGCGGAAGGTACGAGCAGTACTTC. Protein sequence: CASTYGGGRYEQYF.

The V gene is TRBV2, the J gene TRBJ1-2, with no clear D. Germline V gene lookup returns CDR1 SNHLY and CDR2 FYNNEI. Between the trimmed V and J ends, which lost 4 bases and 2 bases, there was a span of 8 bases. This CDR3 region has 13 residues. CDR3 in amino acids: CASSVRQNYGYTF. CDR3 coding DNA: TGTGCCAGCAGTGTGCGGCAGAACTATGGCTACACCTTC. Looking up the rest from reference TRBV2 and TRBJ1-2 gives the full variable domain: EPEVTQTPSHQVTQMGQEVILRCVPISNHLYFYWYRQILGQKVEFLVSFYNNEISEKSEIFDDQFSVERPDGSNFTLKIRSTKLEDSAMYFCASSVRQNYGYTFGSGTRLTVV.

The V gene is TRBV5-1, the J gene TRBJ1-1; unclear D gene. This CDR3 is built from 13 residues. CDR1 is SGHRS and CDR2 is YFSETQ in the germline V gene. With 1 base removed from V and 1 base from J, the gap between germline ends came to 5 bases. CDR3 DNA sequence: TGCGCCAGCAGCTTGTCTCAGAACACTGAAGCTTTCTTT. It encodes CASSLSQNTEAFF. The full variable domain, its missing parts supplied by reference TRBV5-1 and TRBJ1-1, is KAGVTQTPRYLIKTRGQQVTLSCSPISGHRSVSWYQQTPGQGLQFLFEYFSETQRNKGNFPGRFSGRQFSNSRSEMNVSTLELGDSALYLCASSLSQNTEAFFGQGTRLTVV.